These 8 T cell receptor beta chains share one sample of origin, sequenced in a study of CXCR3 chemokines and chemotherapy response in bladder cancer. TCRdb fed the PCR reads into MiXCR, producing one record per CDR3 protein. The sample records approximately 10,000 distinct CDR3 sequences, roughly 23% being singletons. The biological material was taken from a patient whose treatment included neoadjuvant chemotherapy. The receptors were sampled from a human donor with bladder cancer that did not respond to neoadjuvant chemotherapy.

This clonotype was detected ten times or more. The chain has TRBV29-1 and TRBJ2-5; D may be TRBD2 (6 bases). The CDR3 is made up of 15 amino acids. V was cut by 6 bases and J by 10 bases, with 27 bases left in between. The germline gives CDR1 SQVTM, CDR2 ANQGSEA. The CDR3 DNA is TGCAGCGTCCAAACGGTTCGCGGGGAGGTAGGGAACCAGTACTTC. Protein sequence: CSVQTVRGEVGNQYF.

The table lists this clonotype with many counts. The chain links TRBV7-9 to TRBJ2-3; 9 bases line up with TRBD2. The CDR3 extends over 15 amino acids. CDR1 SEHNR and CDR2 FQNEAQ come from the germline V gene (reference sequence). Trimming removed 2 bases from V and 1 base from J; junction bases left unmatched: 1. CDR3 in DNA: TGTGCCAGCAGCTTAAAGCGGGGGGGCACAGATACGCAGTATTTT. It yields the protein CASSLKRGGTDTQYF.

This clonotype was seen ten or more times. V is TRBV7-2 and J is TRBJ2-1; a possible D gene is TRBD2 (5 bases). Germline V lookup: CDR1 SGHTA, CDR2 FQGNSA. The CDR3 loop spans 15 amino acids. Deletions cut 5 bases from V and 0 bases from J, with 11 bases between. The CDR3 loop is CASSPTSFSYNEQFF. The CDR3 bases are TGTGCCAGCAGCCCCACTAGTTTCTCCTACAATGAGCAGTTCTTC.

This clonotype was observed many times. This chain links TRBV9 with TRBJ2-7, with 7 bases matching TRBD1. After removal of 0 bases from V and 5 bases from J, the junction contained 17 bases not matched to a gene. Per the germline V gene, CDR1 is SGDLS and CDR2 is YYNGEE. The CDR3 sequence is 18 residues long. CDR3 sequence: CASSVGDRALLKDHEQYF. CDR3 DNA: TGTGCCAGCAGCGTAGGAGACAGGGCCCTCTTGAAGGACCACGAGCAGTACTTC. Full variable domain (remainder filled in from reference TRBV9 and TRBJ2-7): DSGVTQTPKHLITATGQRVTLRCSPRSGDLSVYWYQQSLDQGLQFLIQYYNGEERAKGNILERFSAQQFPDLHSELNLSSLELGDSALYFCASSVGDRALLKDHEQYFGPGTRLTVT.

By share, this clonotype counts as medium-sized. The genes are TRBV19 and TRBJ2-6; unclear D gene. The CDR3 covers 14 residues. Germline lookup yields CDR1 LNHDA and CDR2 SQIVND (reference sequence). V lost 4 bases, J lost 3 bases, and 7 bases lay in between. CDR3 protein: CASSRAGGANVLTF. The CDR3 DNA sequence: TGTGCCAGTAGTAGGGCTGGTGGGGCCAACGTCCTGACTTTC.

This clonotype was observed at least ten times. The V call is TRBV27, the J call TRBJ2-7; D might be TRBD2 (6 bases). Germline-derived CDR1 and CDR2 are MNHEY and SMNVEV (reference sequence). The CDR3 extends over 13 amino acids. V lost 4 bases to trimming and J lost 4 bases, with 11 bases between them. In nucleotides, the CDR3 is TGTGCCAGCAGTTCCCCGACTAGATACGAGCAGTACTTC. Translation: CASSSPTRYEQYF.

This clonotype came up a few times. The chain combines TRBV20-1 with TRBJ1-5; 7 bases align to TRBD1. The trim removed 5 bases at V and 4 bases at J, leaving 5 bases unmatched. The germline V gene has CDR1 DFQATT and CDR2 SNEGSKA (reference sequence). The CDR3 is 13 residues long. CDR3 loop: CSAYDRVNQPQHF. The CDR3, as DNA: TGCAGTGCTTACGACAGGGTTAATCAGCCCCAGCATTTT.

CDR3 sequence (DNA): TGTGCCAGCAGTATCGGGGAGGGGGGCTACAATGAGCAGTTCTTC. Its protein is CASSIGEGGYNEQFF. The rearrangement links TRBV6-5 to TRBJ2-1, with a tentative D call TRBD2 (7 bases). The CDR3 contains 15 residues. Germline values: CDR1 MNHEY, CDR2 SVGAGI. V lost 5 bases, J lost 3 bases, and 14 bases lay in between.